The T cell receptor (beta chain) described here comes from a study of human T cells and chemical hapten exposure. Looking at the study overall: Predominantly women, the patients had alopecia areata, totalis or universalis. Study-wide points: The study found expanded TCRs formed significantly more large CDR3 similarity clusters than controls.

Specified time point: pre-sensitization, week 0. Treatment reported: therapeutic diphenylcyclopropenone sensitization with weekly scalp DPC. Total RNA was isolated from whole blood that had not been fractionated. The sample holds many counts of this clonotype. Its specificity is not known. Using its own MiXCR run on the RACE reads, TCRdb lists one record per CDR3 protein. Found here are around 350,000 distinct CDR3 sequences, around 5.5% of them singletons; the top ten hold around 8%. This clonotype was sampled from a woman aged 18-29 years with alopecia areata. Some clones in this sample may be carry-over from other donors' samples. Sample: whole blood, taken in connection with sensitization to the hapten diphenylcyclopropenone (DPC).

CDR3 nucleotides: TGCGCCAGCAGCCAAGATATGGGGCGGGAGCAGTATGGCTACACCTTC. Translating it yields CASSQDMGREQYGYTF. The chain joins TRBV4-3 to TRBJ1-2; D is possibly TRBD1 (5 bases). V lost 0 bases, J lost 5 bases, and 16 bases lay in between. Germline CDR1 reads LGHNA; CDR2 reads YSLEER. The CDR3 spans 16 residues.